A single TCR beta chain is shown here with its context. The method was immunoSEQ multiplex PCR; TCRdb's version includes in-frame clones alone and lacks a portion of them. This sample has 60,000 to 90,000 clones, with 85% to 95% found just once. The sample is drawn from a study of technical replicates of blood from a few donors. Trimming cost V 6 bases and J 6 bases; bases outside gene matches: 3. Germline V gene sequence: CDR1 MNHNS, CDR2 SASEGT. The CDR3 is 14 residues long. The receptor's source is a human donor in good health. The sequenced sample was T cells isolated from PBMCs. The V and J genes are TRBV6-1 and TRBJ2-3, with 13 bases lining up with TRBD2. The CDR3, as DNA: TGTGCCAGCAGCTCACTAGCGGGGGGGGATACGCAGTATTTT. Translating it yields CASSSLAGGDTQYF.